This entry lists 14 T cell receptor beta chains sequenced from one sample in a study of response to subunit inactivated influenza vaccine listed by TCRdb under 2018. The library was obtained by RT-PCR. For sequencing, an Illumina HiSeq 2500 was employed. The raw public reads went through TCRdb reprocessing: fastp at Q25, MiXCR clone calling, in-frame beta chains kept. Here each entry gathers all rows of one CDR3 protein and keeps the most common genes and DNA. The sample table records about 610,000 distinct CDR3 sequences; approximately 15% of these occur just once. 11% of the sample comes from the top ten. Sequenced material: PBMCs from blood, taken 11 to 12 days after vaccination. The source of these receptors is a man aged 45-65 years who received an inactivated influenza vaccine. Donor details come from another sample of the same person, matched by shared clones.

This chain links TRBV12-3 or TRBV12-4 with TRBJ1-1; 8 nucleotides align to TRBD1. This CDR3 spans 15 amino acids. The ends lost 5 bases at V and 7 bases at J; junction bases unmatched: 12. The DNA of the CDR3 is TGTGCCAGCAGTCGACGACAGGGGTCTTTAGGTGAAGCTTTCTTT. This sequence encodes CASSRRQGSLGEAFF.

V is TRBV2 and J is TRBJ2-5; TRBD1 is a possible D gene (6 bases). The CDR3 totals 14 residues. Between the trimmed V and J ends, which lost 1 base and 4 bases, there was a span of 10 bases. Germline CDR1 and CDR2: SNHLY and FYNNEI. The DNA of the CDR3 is TGTGCCAGCAGTGAAGAAGGGACACGAGAGACCCAGTACTTC. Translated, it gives CASSEEGTRETQYF.

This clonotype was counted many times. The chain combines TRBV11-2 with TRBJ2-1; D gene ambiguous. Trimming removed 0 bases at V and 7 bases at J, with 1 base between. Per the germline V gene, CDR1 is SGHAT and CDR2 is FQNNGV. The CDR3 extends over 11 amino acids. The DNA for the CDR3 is TGTGCCAGCAGCTTAGAAAATGAGCAGTTCTTC. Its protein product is CASSLENEQFF.

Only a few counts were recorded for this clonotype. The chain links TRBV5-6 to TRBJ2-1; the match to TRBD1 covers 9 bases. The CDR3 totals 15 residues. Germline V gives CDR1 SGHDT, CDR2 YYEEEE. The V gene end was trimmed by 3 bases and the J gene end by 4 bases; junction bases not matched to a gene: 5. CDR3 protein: CASSSPGQGYNEQFF. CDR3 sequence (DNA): TGTGCCAGCAGCTCGCCGGGACAGGGATACAATGAGCAGTTCTTC.

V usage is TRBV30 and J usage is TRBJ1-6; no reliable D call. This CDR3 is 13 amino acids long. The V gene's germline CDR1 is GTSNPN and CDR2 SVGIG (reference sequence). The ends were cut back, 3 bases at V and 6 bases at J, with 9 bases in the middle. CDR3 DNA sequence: TGTGCCTGGAGGGCTCTGCTTAATTCACCCCTCCACTTT. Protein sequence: CAWRALLNSPLHF.

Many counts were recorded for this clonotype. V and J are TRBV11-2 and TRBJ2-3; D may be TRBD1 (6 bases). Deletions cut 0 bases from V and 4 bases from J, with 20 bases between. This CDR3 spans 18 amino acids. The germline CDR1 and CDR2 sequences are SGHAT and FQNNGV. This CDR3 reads CASSLDRPGHRIPDTQYF. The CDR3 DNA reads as TGTGCCAGCAGCTTAGATCGACCGGGACACCGTATTCCAGATACGCAGTATTTT.

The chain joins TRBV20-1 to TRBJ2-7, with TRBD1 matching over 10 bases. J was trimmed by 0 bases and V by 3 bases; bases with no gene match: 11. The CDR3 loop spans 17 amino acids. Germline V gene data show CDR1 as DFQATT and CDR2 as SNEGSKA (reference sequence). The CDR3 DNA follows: TGCAGTGCTAGTGGGGACAGGGGAGTCTGGGTCTCCTACGAGCAGTACTTC. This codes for CSASGDRGVWVSYEQYF.

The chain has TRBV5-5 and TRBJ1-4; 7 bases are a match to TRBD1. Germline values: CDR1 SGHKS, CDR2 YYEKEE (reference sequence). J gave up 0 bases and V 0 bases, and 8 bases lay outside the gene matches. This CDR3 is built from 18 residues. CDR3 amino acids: CASSLVWTGVATNEKLFF. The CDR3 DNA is TGTGCCAGCAGCTTGGTGTGGACAGGTGTTGCAACTAATGAAAAACTGTTTTTT.

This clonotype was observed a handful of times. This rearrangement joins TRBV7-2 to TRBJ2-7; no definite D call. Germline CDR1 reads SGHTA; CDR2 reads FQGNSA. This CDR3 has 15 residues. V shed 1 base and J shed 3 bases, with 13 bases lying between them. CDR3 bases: TGTGCCAGCAGCTTAGATAGGCGTGTAGTCTACGAGCAGTACTTC. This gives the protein CASSLDRRVVYEQYF. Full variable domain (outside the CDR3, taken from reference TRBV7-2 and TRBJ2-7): GAGVSQSPSNKVTEKGKDVELRCDPISGHTALYWYRQSLGQGLEFLIYFQGNSAPDKSGLPSDRFSAERTGGSVSTLTIQRTQQEDSAVYLCASSLDRRVVYEQYFGPGTRLTVT.

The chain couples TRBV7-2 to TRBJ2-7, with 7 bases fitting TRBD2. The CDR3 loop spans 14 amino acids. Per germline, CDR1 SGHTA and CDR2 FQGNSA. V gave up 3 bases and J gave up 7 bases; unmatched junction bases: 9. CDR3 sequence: CASSLDGGWREQYF. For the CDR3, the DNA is TGTGCCAGCAGCTTGGACGGGGGGTGGAGGGAGCAGTACTTC.

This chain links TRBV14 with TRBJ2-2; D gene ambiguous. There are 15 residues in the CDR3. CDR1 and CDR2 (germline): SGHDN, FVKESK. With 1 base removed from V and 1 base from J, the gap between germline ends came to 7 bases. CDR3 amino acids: CASSQGLKNTGELFF. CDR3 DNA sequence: TGTGCCAGCAGCCAAGGGCTGAAGAACACCGGGGAGCTGTTTTTT.

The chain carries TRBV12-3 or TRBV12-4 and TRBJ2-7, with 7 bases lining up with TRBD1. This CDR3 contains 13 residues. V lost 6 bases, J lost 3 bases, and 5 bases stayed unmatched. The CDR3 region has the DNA TGTGCCAGCAGAAAGGGGGCCGTCTACGAGCAGTACTTC. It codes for CASRKGAVYEQYF.

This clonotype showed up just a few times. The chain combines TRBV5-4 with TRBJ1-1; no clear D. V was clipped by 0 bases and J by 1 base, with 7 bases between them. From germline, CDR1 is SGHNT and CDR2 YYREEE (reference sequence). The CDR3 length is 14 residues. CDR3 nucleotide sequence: TGTGCCAGCAGCTTGGCCAGAGCGAACACTGAAGCTTTCTTT. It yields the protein CASSLARANTEAFF.

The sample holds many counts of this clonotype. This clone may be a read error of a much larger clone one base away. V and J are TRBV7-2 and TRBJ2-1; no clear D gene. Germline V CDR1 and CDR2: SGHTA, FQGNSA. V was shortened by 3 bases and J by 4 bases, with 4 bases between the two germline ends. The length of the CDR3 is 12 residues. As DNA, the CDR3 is TGTGCCAGCAGCTTTGGGTACAATGAGCAGTTCTTC. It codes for CASSFGYNEQFF.